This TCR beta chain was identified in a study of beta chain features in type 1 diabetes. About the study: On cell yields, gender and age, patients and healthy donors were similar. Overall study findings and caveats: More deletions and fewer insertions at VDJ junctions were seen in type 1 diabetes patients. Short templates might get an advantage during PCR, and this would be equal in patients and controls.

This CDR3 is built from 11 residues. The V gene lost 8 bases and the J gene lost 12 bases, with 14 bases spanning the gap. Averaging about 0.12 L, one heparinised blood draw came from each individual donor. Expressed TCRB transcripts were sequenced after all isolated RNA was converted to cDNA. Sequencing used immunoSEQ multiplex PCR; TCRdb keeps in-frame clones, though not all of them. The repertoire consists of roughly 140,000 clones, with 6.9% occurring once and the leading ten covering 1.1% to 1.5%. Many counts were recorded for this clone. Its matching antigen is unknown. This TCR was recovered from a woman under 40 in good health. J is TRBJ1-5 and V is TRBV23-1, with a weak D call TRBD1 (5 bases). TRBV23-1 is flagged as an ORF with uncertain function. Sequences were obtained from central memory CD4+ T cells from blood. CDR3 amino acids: CASASTGDQHF. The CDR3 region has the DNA TGCGCCAGCGCCTCGACGGGGGACCAGCATTTT.